This TCR beta chain was recorded in a study of T cell changes during pregnancy in multiple sclerosis. This table comes from immunoSEQ multiplex PCR, and its TCRdb copy is limited to in-frame clones, with some not included. Seen here are around 59,000 clones, around 93% observed once, and the top ten hold around 4%. The V and J ends lost 0 bases and 0 bases, in that order; junction bases with no gene match: 2. The CDR3 spans 16 residues. Germline loops: CDR1 GTSNPN, CDR2 SVGIG (reference sequence). The receptor was derived from a female donor with multiple sclerosis, enrolled in a pregnancy study. The sequencing used CD8+ T cells from peripheral blood mononuclear cells, collected in the second trimester of pregnancy. J is TRBJ2-1 and V is TRBV30; TRBD2 matches at 10 bases. The CDR3 DNA follows: TGTGCCTGGAGTGTAGTAGCGGGGGGCTCCTACAATGAGCAGTTCTTC. The encoded protein is CAWSVVAGGSYNEQFF.